The 21 T cell receptor beta chains presented below share a single source sample, sequenced in a study of blood T cell repertoires in COVID-19. Assay: immunoSEQ multiplex PCR; the TCRdb copy retains only in-frame clones and omits some. The table lists some 150,000 clones, about 91% of them singletons. Material: peripheral blood. These receptors originate from a woman in her sixties or seventies who had recovered from COVID-19.

The CDR3 loop is CASSLGARRETQYF. CDR3 nucleotides: TGTGCCAGCAGCTTAGGAGCTAGGAGGGAGACCCAGTACTTC. The V and J genes are TRBV11-2 and TRBJ2-5, with D possibly TRBD2 on 5 matching bases. Trimming took 1 base from V and 5 from J, leaving 11 bases between them. The CDR3 has 14 residues. Germline-derived CDR1 and CDR2 are SGHAT and FQNNGV.

The rearrangement links TRBV28 to TRBJ2-7; weak D call: TRBD2 (6 bases). The germline V gene has CDR1 MDHEN and CDR2 SYDVKM. V was cut by 8 bases and J by 5 bases, with 19 bases left in between. The CDR3 totals 14 residues. CDR3 loop: CASPPWGVPHEQYF. In DNA form, the CDR3 reads TGTGCCAGCCCCCCGTGGGGGGTACCCCACGAGCAGTACTTC.

This sequence joins TRBV29-1 and TRBJ1-2, with 8 bases aligning to TRBD1. CDR1 and CDR2 (germline): SQVTM, ANQGSEA. V lost 7 bases, J lost 4 bases, and 5 bases stayed unmatched. This CDR3 has 12 amino acids. The CDR3 protein is CSAGQGSYGYTF. Here the CDR3 DNA reads TGCAGCGCCGGACAGGGAAGCTATGGCTACACCTTC.

The genes are TRBV4-1 and TRBJ1-1; D is unresolved. The V end was cut by 0 bases, the J end by 8 bases, with 10 bases between. This CDR3 contains 13 residues. Germline V gene sequence: CDR1 MGHRA, CDR2 YSYEKL. Here the CDR3 DNA reads TGCGCCAGCAGCCAAGATCCAGGTCTCGAAGCTTTCTTT. Translated: CASSQDPGLEAFF.

The table lists this clone with a few counts. The V call is TRBV11-2, the J call TRBJ2-1; 9 bases are shared with TRBD2. CDR3 length equals 18 residues. The junction had 15 bases not matched to a gene; V was cut back by 0 bases and J by 9 bases. CDR1 and CDR2 (germline): SGHAT, FQNNGV. The DNA for the CDR3 is TGTGCCAGCAGCTTAGATCACGGGGCGGGGGGGCCGAGATTTGAGCAGTTCTTC. This gives the protein CASSLDHGAGGPRFEQFF.

This chain joins TRBV5-1 and TRBJ2-5, with 9 nucleotides matching TRBD1. The germline CDR1 and CDR2 sequences are SGHRS and YFSETQ. Germline trimming cut 4 bases from V and 0 bases from J; bases unmatched to any gene: 4. The CDR3 length is 15 residues. CDR3 nucleotides: TGCGCCAGCAGCCTTCGACAGGGGGACCAAGAGACCCAGTACTTC. Encoded protein: CASSLRQGDQETQYF.

The chain employs TRBV6-5 and TRBJ1-2; TRBD1 aligns across 9 bases. Germline CDR1 reads MNHEY; CDR2 reads SVGAGI. J lost 6 bases, V lost 2 bases, and 7 bases had no gene match. CDR3 length equals 15 residues. CDR3 loop: CASSYQGQGRDGYTF. The CDR3 region has the DNA TGTGCCAGCAGTTACCAAGGACAGGGGCGCGATGGCTACACCTTC.

This clone was recorded once. V and J are TRBV6-6 and TRBJ1-2; 7 positions match TRBD1. Germline CDR1 MNHNY, CDR2 SVGAGI (reference sequence). V was pared by 5 bases and J by 5 bases, with 11 bases of the junction left unmatched. CDR3 size: 15 residues. The CDR3 sequence: CASSLEIRGPYGYTF. CDR3 nucleotides: TGTGCCAGCAGTCTAGAAATTAGGGGGCCTTATGGCTACACCTTC.

The gene calls are TRBV29-1 and TRBJ2-7; tentative D call: TRBD1 (6 bases). V gave up 1 base and J gave up 0 bases, with 19 bases separating them. Germline CDR1 is SQVTM and CDR2 is ANQGSEA. CDR3 size: 17 residues. CDR3 loop: CSVEGAGDTGPSYEQYF. For the CDR3, the DNA is TGCAGCGTTGAAGGGGCCGGGGACACCGGGCCCTCCTACGAGCAGTACTTC.

The rearrangement links TRBV6-5 to TRBJ1-5, with a tentative D call TRBD1 (6 bases). The CDR3 is 14 amino acids. The V gene lost 6 bases and the J gene lost 7 bases, with 16 bases spanning the gap. Germline CDR1 MNHEY, CDR2 SVGAGI. The DNA of the CDR3 is TGTGCCAGCAGGTACAACTCACAGGGCCAGCCCCAGCATTTT. Translating it yields CASRYNSQGQPQHF.

This clone has just one count. The rearrangement links TRBV2 to TRBJ2-4, with D possibly matching TRBD2 (5 bases). This CDR3 is built from 17 residues. From germline, CDR1 is SNHLY and CDR2 FYNNEI. Trimming took off 2 bases at V and 1 base at J, with 15 bases between the two ends. The CDR3 DNA is TGTGCCAGCAGTGAATTGAGAGGGAGTTCGGCCAAAAACATTCAGTACTTC. Residues: CASSELRGSSAKNIQYF.

This rearrangement joins TRBV3-1 (or the pseudogene TRBV3-2) to TRBJ2-2; TRBD1 might be the D (6 bases). The germline CDR1 and CDR2 sequences are LGHDT and YNNKEL (reference sequence). The length of the CDR3 is 15 residues. Trimming shortened V by 2 bases and J by 4 bases, and 11 bases separated the two germline ends. The CDR3 loop is CASSQTTGTTGELFF. The CDR3 DNA follows: TGTGCCAGCAGCCAAACAACAGGGACCACCGGGGAGCTGTTTTTT.

The chain employs TRBV27 and TRBJ2-7; D gene unclear. Germline V gene sequence: CDR1 MNHEY, CDR2 SMNVEV (reference sequence). The CDR3 is made up of 9 amino acids. CDR3 sequence (DNA): TGTGCTATTTGCTACGAGCAGTACTTC. As protein: CAICYEQYF.

J is TRBJ2-5 and V is TRBV7-6; 8 bases are shared with TRBD2. Trimming removed 5 bases from V and 4 bases from J; junction bases left unmatched: 9. This CDR3 region has 15 residues. Germline CDR1 and CDR2: SGHVS and FNYEAQ. The CDR3 DNA sequence: TGTGCCAGCAGCCAGATGGGACTAGGGGGAGAGACCCAGTACTTC. This translates into CASSQMGLGGETQYF.

V usage is TRBV4-1 and J usage is TRBJ1-1; D is undetermined. Germline-derived CDR1 and CDR2 are MGHRA and YSYEKL. CDR3 length: 14 residues. Trimming left V 4 bases short and J 0 bases short, with 9 bases between. CDR3 protein: CASSRAALNTEAFF. The CDR3 nucleotides are TGCGCCAGCAGCCGCGCCGCGTTGAACACTGAAGCTTTCTTT.

In regard to this clone: The sample has other DNA sequences that encode this CDR3 too. The CDR3, as DNA: TGTGCGTCAGGGGGCGCGAACACCGGGGAGCTGTTTTTT. The encoded protein is CASGGANTGELFF. The J gene is TRBJ2-2, the V gene TRBV28; 8 nucleotides line up with TRBD1. This CDR3 region has 13 residues. Germline CDR1 is MDHEN and CDR2 is SYDVKM.

The chain couples TRBV7-3 to TRBJ2-1, with TRBD2 identical over 12 bases. J gave up 7 bases and V 5 bases, and 6 bases lay outside the gene matches. This CDR3 contains 15 residues. Germline CDR1 reads SGHTA; CDR2 reads FQGTGA. The CDR3 protein is CASSPSGGASNEQFF. The CDR3, as DNA: TGTGCCAGCAGCCCTAGCGGGGGGGCCTCAAATGAGCAGTTCTTC. Full variable domain (remainder filled in from reference TRBV7-3 and TRBJ2-1): GAGVSQTPSNKVTEKGKYVELRCDPISGHTALYWYRQSLGQGPEFLIYFQGTGAADDSGLPNDRFFAVRPEGSVSTLKIQRTERGDSAVYLCASSPSGGASNEQFFGPGTRLTVL.

The chain has TRBV4-1 and TRBJ2-7, with 7 bases matching TRBD1. Trimming at V came to 1 base and at J to 3 bases, leaving 12 bases not matched to a gene. CDR1 is MGHRA, CDR2 YSYEKL, per germline. CDR3 length equals 17 residues. The CDR3 DNA reads as TGCGCCAGCAGCCAAGCTTTTAACGGACAGGTGCGCTACGAGCAGTACTTC. Encoded protein: CASSQAFNGQVRYEQYF.

The chain is built from TRBV3-1 (or the pseudogene TRBV3-2) and TRBJ2-1; a weak D match, TRBD1 (5 bases). V shed 0 bases and J shed 8 bases, with 11 bases lying between them. This CDR3 has 14 amino acids. CDR1 is LGHDT, CDR2 YNNKEL, per germline (reference sequence). In nucleotides, the CDR3 is TGTGCCAGCAGCCAAGAACCCAGGGCCTATGAGCAGTTCTTC. Its protein product is CASSQEPRAYEQFF.

The chain recombines TRBV7-2 with TRBJ1-4, with 8 positions matching TRBD1. Looked up from germline, CDR1 is SGHTA and CDR2 is FQGNSA. The CDR3 length is 16 residues. The J segment lost 1 base and the V segment lost 6 bases, leaving 7 bases of the junction unmatched. CDR3 protein: CASSRQGRGTNEKLFF. The CDR3 DNA sequence: TGTGCCAGCAGTCGACAGGGGAGGGGAACTAATGAAAAACTGTTTTTT.

This chain joins TRBV28 and TRBJ1-5, with D possibly being TRBD1 (5 bases). The CDR3 extends over 16 amino acids. Germline CDR1 reads MDHEN; CDR2 reads SYDVKM. Trimming stripped 4 bases from V and 2 bases from J, with 15 bases between. This CDR3 reads CASSSGLPRGNQPQHF. Written as DNA, the CDR3 is TGTGCCAGCAGTTCGGGACTTCCGAGGGGCAATCAGCCCCAGCATTTT.